The T cell receptor (beta chain) described here comes from a study of T cell changes during pregnancy in multiple sclerosis. The V segment lost 4 bases and the J segment 2 bases; nucleotides outside the gene matches: 20. The CDR3 covers 20 residues. Germline V gives CDR1 SNHLY, CDR2 FYNNEI. The method was immunoSEQ multiplex PCR; TCRdb's version includes in-frame clones alone and lacks a portion of them. Of 35,000 to 50,000 clones in the sample, about nine tenths are singletons; the top ten hold approximately 1.2%. The rearrangement joins TRBV2 to TRBJ1-5; 7 bases agree with TRBD1. The TCR sequence derives from a female donor with multiple sclerosis, enrolled in a pregnancy study. Sequences were derived from CD4+ T cells from peripheral blood mononuclear cells, sampled after pregnancy. CDR3 in amino acids: CASSVGVSSFLTGGNQPQHF. CDR3 DNA: TGTGCCAGCAGTGTGGGGGTTTCCTCCTTTTTAACAGGGGGCAATCAGCCCCAGCATTTT.